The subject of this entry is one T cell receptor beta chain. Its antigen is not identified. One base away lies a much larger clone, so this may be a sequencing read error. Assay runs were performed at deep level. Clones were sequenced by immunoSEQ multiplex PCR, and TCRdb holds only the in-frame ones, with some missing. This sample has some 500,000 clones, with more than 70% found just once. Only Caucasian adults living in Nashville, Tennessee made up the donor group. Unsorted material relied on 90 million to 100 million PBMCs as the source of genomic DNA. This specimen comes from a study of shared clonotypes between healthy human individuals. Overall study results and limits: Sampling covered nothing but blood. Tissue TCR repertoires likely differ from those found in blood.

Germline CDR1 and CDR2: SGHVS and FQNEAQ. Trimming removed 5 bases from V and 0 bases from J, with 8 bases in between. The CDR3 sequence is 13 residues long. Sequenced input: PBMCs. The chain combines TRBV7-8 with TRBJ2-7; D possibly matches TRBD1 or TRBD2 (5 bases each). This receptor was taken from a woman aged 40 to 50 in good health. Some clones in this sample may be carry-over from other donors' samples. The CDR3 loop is CASSPGASYEQYF. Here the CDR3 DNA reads TGTGCCAGCAGCCCCGGGGCCTCCTACGAGCAGTACTTC.